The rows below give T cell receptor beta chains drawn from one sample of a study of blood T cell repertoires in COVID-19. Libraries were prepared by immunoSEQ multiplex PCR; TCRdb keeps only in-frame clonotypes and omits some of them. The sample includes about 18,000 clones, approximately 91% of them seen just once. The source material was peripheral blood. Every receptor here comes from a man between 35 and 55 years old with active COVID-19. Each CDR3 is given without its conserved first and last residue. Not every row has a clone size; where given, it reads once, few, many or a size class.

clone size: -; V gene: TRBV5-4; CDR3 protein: ASSLTSGRAAEQY
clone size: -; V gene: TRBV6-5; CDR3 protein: ASSYEGFYGYT
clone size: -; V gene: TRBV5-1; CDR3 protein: ASSLAGGGQPQH
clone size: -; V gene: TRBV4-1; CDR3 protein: ASSQVGGGRGNGYT
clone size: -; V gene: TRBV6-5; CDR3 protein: ASMNVAPLH
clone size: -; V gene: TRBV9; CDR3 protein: ASSAPGLNTEAF
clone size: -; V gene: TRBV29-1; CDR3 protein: SVASYSNQPQH
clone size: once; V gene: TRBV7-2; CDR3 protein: ASSLTSGRASNEQF
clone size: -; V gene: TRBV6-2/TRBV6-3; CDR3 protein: ASSYGAKGVAGDTDTQY
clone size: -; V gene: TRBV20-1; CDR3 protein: SASPNLGGEKLF
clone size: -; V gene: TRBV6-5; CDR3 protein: ASSYSRDRAYEQY
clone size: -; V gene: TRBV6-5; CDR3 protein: ASSYSKGQGYSPLH
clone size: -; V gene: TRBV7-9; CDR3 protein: ASSFGQDFGYT
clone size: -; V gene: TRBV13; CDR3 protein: ASSSGTGLYEQY
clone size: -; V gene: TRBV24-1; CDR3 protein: ATSAPIRVANYGYT
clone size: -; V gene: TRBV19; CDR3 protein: ASRPGYNTGELF
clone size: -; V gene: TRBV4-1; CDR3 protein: ASSHPPPQTYEQY
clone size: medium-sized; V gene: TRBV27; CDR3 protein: ASSLRDTYYEQY
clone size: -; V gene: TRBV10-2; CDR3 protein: ASRLAGSNYEQY
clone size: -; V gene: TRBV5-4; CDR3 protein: ASSLTGTSGNTIY
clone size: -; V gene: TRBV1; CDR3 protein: TSSQTKIRGQGTKEAKNIQY
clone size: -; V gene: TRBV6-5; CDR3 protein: ASSYSAGGPYEQY
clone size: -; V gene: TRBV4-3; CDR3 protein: ASSHILAGYEQF
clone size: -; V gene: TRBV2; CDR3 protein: ASSERSRDNEKLF
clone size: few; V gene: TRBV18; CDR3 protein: ASSLDRSTDTQY
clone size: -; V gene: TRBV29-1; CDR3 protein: SVENGGRSYNEQF
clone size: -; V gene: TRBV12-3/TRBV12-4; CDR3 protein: ASSQGGIGQY
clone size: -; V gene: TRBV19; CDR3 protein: ASSLRTGGKAEAF
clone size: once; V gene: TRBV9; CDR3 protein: ASSGNRGGNTIY
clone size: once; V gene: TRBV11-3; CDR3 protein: ASSLDRSDTQY
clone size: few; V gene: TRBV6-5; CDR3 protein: ASRNADRVDQPQH
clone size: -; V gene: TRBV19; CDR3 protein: ASSTRTGQQPQH
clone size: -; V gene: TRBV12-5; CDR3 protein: ASGLTKSGTYYYEQY
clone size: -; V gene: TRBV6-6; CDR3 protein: ASSLRDSNYEQY
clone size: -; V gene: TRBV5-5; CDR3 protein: ASSSGQGATGELF
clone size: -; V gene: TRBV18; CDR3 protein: ASSPPSGGPVTQY
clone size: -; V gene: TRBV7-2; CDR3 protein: ASSMGPNTGELF
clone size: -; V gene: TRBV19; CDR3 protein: ASSTQGAGAYNEQF
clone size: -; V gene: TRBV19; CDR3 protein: ASSASGTDANYGYT
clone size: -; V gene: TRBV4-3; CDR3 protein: ASSQGTGQGSNQPQH
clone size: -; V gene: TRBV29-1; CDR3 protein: SVDGLAVLYNEQF
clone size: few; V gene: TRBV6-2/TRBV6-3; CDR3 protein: ASSLTGGYGTEAF
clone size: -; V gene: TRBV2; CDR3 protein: ASGDRTYEQY
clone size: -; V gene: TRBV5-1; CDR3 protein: ASTTAGGSGTDTQY
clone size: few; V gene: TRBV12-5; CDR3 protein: ASGSRSLWDRVSYEQY
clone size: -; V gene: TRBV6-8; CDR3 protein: ASSSGLAGPLDEQY
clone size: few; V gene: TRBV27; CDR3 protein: ASSLSPGTVHNEQF
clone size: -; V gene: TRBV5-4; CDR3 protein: ASSLGQGTVYEQY
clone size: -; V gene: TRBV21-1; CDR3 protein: ASSKGEGLGYEQY
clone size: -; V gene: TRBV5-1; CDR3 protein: ASSLRGLVRVSETQY
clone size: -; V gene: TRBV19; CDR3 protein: ASSSSGGGEQY
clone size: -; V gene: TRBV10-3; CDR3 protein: AISRDRDLSEQY
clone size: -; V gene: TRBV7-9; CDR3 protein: ASSWDGAKLAKNIQY
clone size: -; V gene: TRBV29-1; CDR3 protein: SADRGRETEAF
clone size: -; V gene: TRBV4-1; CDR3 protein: ASSQDPYRGSSGNTIY